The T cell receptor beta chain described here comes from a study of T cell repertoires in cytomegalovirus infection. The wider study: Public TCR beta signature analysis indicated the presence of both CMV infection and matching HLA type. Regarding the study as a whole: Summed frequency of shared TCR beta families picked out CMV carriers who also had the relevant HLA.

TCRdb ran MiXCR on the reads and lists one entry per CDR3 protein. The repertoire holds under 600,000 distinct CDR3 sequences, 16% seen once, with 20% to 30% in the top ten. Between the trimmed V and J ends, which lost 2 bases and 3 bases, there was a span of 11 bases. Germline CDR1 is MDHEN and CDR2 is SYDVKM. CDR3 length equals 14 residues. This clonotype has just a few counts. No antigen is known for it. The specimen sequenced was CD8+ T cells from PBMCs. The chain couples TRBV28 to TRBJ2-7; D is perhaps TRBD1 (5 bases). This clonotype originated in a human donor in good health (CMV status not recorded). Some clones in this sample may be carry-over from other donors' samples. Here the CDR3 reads CASSLPNRNYEQYF. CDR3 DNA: TGTGCCAGCAGTTTACCCAACAGGAACTACGAGCAGTACTTC.